These T cell receptor beta chains were read from a single sample in a study of beta chain features in type 1 diabetes. Assay: immunoSEQ multiplex PCR; the TCRdb copy retains only in-frame clones and omits some. The sample records hundreds of thousands of clones, about 14% being singletons. The sequencing sample was made of naive CD4+ T cells from blood. Every receptor here comes from a man aged 25 to 40 in good health. CDR3s include the opening cysteine and the closing phenylalanine or tryptophan.

CDR3 protein	V gene	J gene
CSTRNYNEQFF	TRBV29-1	TRBJ2-1
CSVEVGLTAGYGYTF	TRBV29-1	TRBJ1-2
CASSQSGELFF	TRBV6-5	TRBJ2-2
CAWSATGEGYTF	TRBV30	TRBJ1-2
CASSFGGDNEQFF	TRBV5-4	TRBJ2-1
CASSGSYEQYF	TRBV25-1	TRBJ2-7
CSVDYYGYTF	TRBV20-1	TRBJ1-2
CASSVGQSSSNYGYTF	TRBV9	TRBJ1-2
CASSTGTGVSPLHF	TRBV2	TRBJ1-6
CASSPNTDSPLHF	TRBV18	TRBJ1-6
CASSSQGSNEQFF	TRBV7-2	TRBJ2-1
CASSQGTGRNEQFF	TRBV4-3	TRBJ2-1
CAISAGETQYF	TRBV10-3	TRBJ2-5
CASSLGQRTNTGELFF	TRBV11-2	TRBJ2-2
CASSYRDRASYGYTF	TRBV7-9	TRBJ1-2
CASSQDGTGTGYTF	TRBV4-3	TRBJ1-2
CASSMDRGRSKNIQYF	TRBV7-2	TRBJ2-4
CASSKSYNEQFF	TRBV18	TRBJ2-1
CASSLGLAGIHGETQYF	TRBV7-9	TRBJ2-5
CASGGQGEDTQYF	TRBV9	TRBJ2-3
CASRSSGGGETQYF	TRBV27	TRBJ2-5
CASSPVGGGTYEQYF	TRBV7-9	TRBJ2-7
CASSLNPSGANVLTF	TRBV5-4	TRBJ2-6
CASSSALSGRLTDTQYF	TRBV28	TRBJ2-3
CASSVGPGQPGAQHF	TRBV9	TRBJ1-5
CASSQQPGLSYEQYF	TRBV4-1	TRBJ2-7
CSVETGNNYGYTF	TRBV29-1	TRBJ1-2
CASSLVFGGITDTQYF	TRBV7-2	TRBJ2-3
CASSVEVGDRGSYEQYF	TRBV9	TRBJ2-7
CASKANNEQFF	TRBV19	TRBJ2-1
CASSPDGGSTDTQYF	TRBV6-5	TRBJ2-3